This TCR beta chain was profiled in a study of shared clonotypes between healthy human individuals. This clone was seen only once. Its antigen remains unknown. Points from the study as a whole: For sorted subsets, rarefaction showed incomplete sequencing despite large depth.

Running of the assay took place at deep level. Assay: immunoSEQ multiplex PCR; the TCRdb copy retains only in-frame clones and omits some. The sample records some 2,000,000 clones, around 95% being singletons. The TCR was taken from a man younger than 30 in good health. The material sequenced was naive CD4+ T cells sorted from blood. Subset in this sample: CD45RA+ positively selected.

The CDR3 protein is CASSTGTSGATYEQYF. CDR3 coding DNA: TGCGCCAGCAGCACCGGGACTAGCGGGGCAACCTACGAGCAGTACTTC. The chain has TRBV5-1 and TRBJ2-7; 13 positions agree with TRBD2. This CDR3 has 16 amino acids. The germline V gene encodes CDR1 SGHRS and CDR2 YFSETQ. Trimming took 4 bases from V and 2 from J; bases not matched to a gene: 6.